This T cell receptor beta chain is from a study of blood T cell repertoires in COVID-19. Study-level information: Samples came from the United States, Italy and Spain, spanning acute and convalescent COVID-19.

This clone was observed a single time. The CDR3 sequence is 13 residues long. CDR1 SQVTM and CDR2 ANQGSEA come from the germline V gene. V lost 4 bases and J 5 bases, leaving 12 bases between the germline ends. In the authors' workflow: Reference gene primer amplification gave nucleated cell count estimates. Profiling relied on immunoSEQ multiplex PCR, and the TCRdb table lists in-frame clones only, not all of them. Clone size and the V and J calls come from that table; the DNA yielded D and trimming. The sample yields 25,000 to 30,000 clones, roughly 80% seen once. This TCR derives from a woman aged 55-70 years with acute or convalescent COVID-19. Sample: peripheral blood. The chain uses TRBV29-1 and TRBJ1-5; TRBD1 is a possible D gene (5 bases). The CDR3 bases are TGCAGCGTTGGGGGCCGGGGGGATCAGCCCCAGCATTTT. It translates to CSVGGRGDQPQHF.